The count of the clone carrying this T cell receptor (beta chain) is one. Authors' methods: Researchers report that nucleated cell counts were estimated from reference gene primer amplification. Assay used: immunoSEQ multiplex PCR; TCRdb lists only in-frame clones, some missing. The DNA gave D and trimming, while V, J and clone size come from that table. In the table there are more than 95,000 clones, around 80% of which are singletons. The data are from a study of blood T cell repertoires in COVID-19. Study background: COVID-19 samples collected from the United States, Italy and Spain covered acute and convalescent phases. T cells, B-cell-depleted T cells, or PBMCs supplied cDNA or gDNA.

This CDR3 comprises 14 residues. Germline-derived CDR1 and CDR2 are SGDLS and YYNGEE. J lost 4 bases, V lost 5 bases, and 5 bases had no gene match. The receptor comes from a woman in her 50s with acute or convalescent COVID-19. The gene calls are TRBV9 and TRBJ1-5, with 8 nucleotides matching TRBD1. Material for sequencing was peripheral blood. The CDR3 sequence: CASSPDRGNQPQHF. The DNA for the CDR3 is TGTGCCAGCAGTCCTGACAGGGGAAATCAGCCCCAGCATTTT.